Listed here are 15 T cell receptor beta chains from one sample, sequenced in a study of cytomegalovirus exposure and HLA in healthy donors. Primers: 60 Vbeta forward and 13 Jbeta reverse. Profiling relied on immunoSEQ multiplex PCR, and the TCRdb table lists in-frame clones only, not all of them. The table lists roughly 230,000 clones, 78% of them singletons. The sequenced sample consisted of PBMCs. Every receptor here comes from a boy between 10 and 17 years old in good health and CMV-seronegative.

The rearrangement links TRBV29-1 to TRBJ1-1; TRBD1 might be the D (5 bases). The V gene's germline CDR1 is SQVTM and CDR2 ANQGSEA. Trimming took 3 bases from V and 9 from J, leaving 17 bases between them. CDR3 size: 13 residues. The CDR3 loop is CSVERGRDSKAFF. For the CDR3, the DNA is TGCAGCGTTGAGCGCGGTAGGGACTCAAAAGCTTTCTTT.

The table lists this clone with a few counts. The chain recombines TRBV6-1 with TRBJ2-7, with TRBD1 matching 7 bases. With V trimmed by 6 bases and J by 4 bases, 3 bases remained unmatched. There are 12 residues in the CDR3. Germline V lookup: CDR1 MNHNS, CDR2 SASEGT. The CDR3 coding sequence is TGTGCCAGCAGCCCACAGGGGTACGAGCAGTACTTC. Its protein product is CASSPQGYEQYF.

The chain joins TRBV12-5 to TRBJ1-5; possible D gene TRBD1, 6 bases. The CDR3 is made up of 15 amino acids. Trimming removed 8 bases at V and 0 bases at J, with 14 bases between. The germline CDR1 and CDR2 sequences are LGHNT and FRNRAP. The CDR3 nucleotides read TGTGCTAGTTCATCAGGGGTCTATAGCAATCAGCCCCAGCATTTT. Translation gives CASSSGVYSNQPQHF.

This clone was counted a single time. The CDR3: CASSEPGAGIYNEQFF. The CDR3 nucleotides read TGTGCCAGCAGTGAACCGGGAGCAGGTATCTACAATGAGCAGTTCTTC. This chain uses TRBV6-1 with TRBJ2-1; D is possibly TRBD2 (6 bases). Germline-derived CDR1 and CDR2 are MNHNS and SASEGT. With 2 bases removed from V and 3 bases from J, the gap between germline ends came to 14 bases. There are 16 residues in the CDR3.

The chain combines TRBV6-6 with TRBJ2-3; 10 nucleotides align to TRBD2. J lost 2 bases, V lost 4 bases, and 3 bases had no gene match. The CDR3 loop spans 15 amino acids. Germline V CDR1 and CDR2: MNHNY, SVGAGI (reference sequence). The CDR3 DNA follows: TGTGCCAGCAGTTGGACTAGCGGAAACACAGATACGCAGTATTTT. Protein sequence: CASSWTSGNTDTQYF.

The V gene is TRBV19, the J gene TRBJ1-3; unclear D gene. The V and J ends lost 5 bases and 4 bases respectively, with 6 bases between them. Germline CDR1 reads LNHDA; CDR2 reads SQIVND (reference sequence). The CDR3 contains 12 residues. CDR3 residues: CASSSLGNTIYF. Here the CDR3 DNA reads TGTGCCAGTAGTTCTTTAGGAAACACCATATATTTT.

The rearrangement links TRBV7-9 to TRBJ2-2; perhaps TRBD1 as D (6 bases). Looked up from germline, CDR1 is SEHNR and CDR2 is FQNEAQ (reference sequence). The CDR3 spans 15 residues. Trimming stripped 5 bases from V and 4 bases from J, with 14 bases between. CDR3 in DNA: TGTGCCAGCAGCAAGGACAGTGTTTCCACCGGGGAGCTGTTTTTT. Its translation is CASSKDSVSTGELFF. The full variable domain, with the rest looked up from reference TRBV7-9 and TRBJ2-2, is DTGVSQNPRHKITKRGQNVTFRCDPISEHNRLYWYRQTLGQGPEFLTYFQNEAQLEKSRLLSDRFSAERPKGSFSTLEIQRTEQGDSAMYLCASSKDSVSTGELFFGEGSRLTVL.

The chain carries TRBV30 and TRBJ2-3; TRBD2 matches 7 bases. The germline V gene has CDR1 GTSNPN and CDR2 SVGIG (reference sequence). The CDR3 consists of 15 residues. The V segment lost 1 base and the J segment 3 bases; nucleotides outside the gene matches: 7. CDR3 residues: CAWSGLAGVTDTQYF. In DNA, the CDR3 is TGTGCCTGGAGTGGACTGGCGGGAGTTACAGATACGCAGTATTTT.

The chain employs TRBV4-1 and TRBJ1-1; 8 bases are shared with TRBD1. There are 17 residues in the CDR3. Germline-derived CDR1 and CDR2 are MGHRA and YSYEKL. The V and J ends lost 1 base and 11 bases, in that order; junction bases with no gene match: 18. The CDR3 nucleotides read TGCGCCAGCAGCCAAGTTTTCGGCGCCAGGGGGCGAGGATGGGCTTTCTTT. Encoded protein: CASSQVFGARGRGWAFF.

The chain links TRBV14 to TRBJ2-3; TRBD1 might be the D (6 bases). V was cut by 5 bases and J by 4 bases, with 13 bases left in between. CDR3 size: 14 residues. Germline loops: CDR1 SGHDN, CDR2 FVKESK. The CDR3 is CASSKYTGSDTQYF. In DNA form, the CDR3 reads TGTGCCAGCAGCAAATATACAGGGTCAGATACGCAGTATTTT.

The V gene is TRBV18, the J gene TRBJ2-5; D is unresolved. The CDR3 runs to 12 residues. Germline values: CDR1 KGHSH, CDR2 LQKENI. Trimming left V 0 bases short and J 7 bases short, with 6 bases between. The CDR3 reads CASSPPMATQYF. CDR3 DNA sequence: TGTGCCAGCTCACCACCCATGGCGACCCAGTACTTC.

The chain employs TRBV2 and TRBJ2-5, with 7 bases lining up with TRBD1. Germline CDR1 and CDR2: SNHLY and FYNNEI. V was clipped by 3 bases and J by 5 bases; unmatched bases: 21. This CDR3 has 19 residues. CDR3 nucleotide sequence: TGTGCCAGCAGTGACACACTTTTTCTTGACAGGGACGCAGGGGAGACCCAGTACTTC. It translates to CASSDTLFLDRDAGETQYF.

A few counts support this clone. The chain employs TRBV10-3 and TRBJ1-5; a weak D match, TRBD1 (6 bases). Germline-derived CDR1 and CDR2 are ENHRY and SYGVKD. V lost 3 bases, J lost 3 bases, and 21 bases lay in between. This CDR3 contains 18 residues. The CDR3 DNA sequence: TGTGCCATCAGTGATAGTTTCGGGGGGCCAAGGGACAATCAGCCCCAGCATTTT. Protein product: CAISDSFGGPRDNQPQHF.

This clone turned up a few times. The J gene is TRBJ2-7, the V gene TRBV4-2; the D gene is possibly TRBD1 (6 bases). Germline-derived CDR1 and CDR2 are LGHNA and YNFKEQ. Trimming removed 1 base from V and 0 bases from J, with 10 bases in between. This CDR3 comprises 15 residues. The CDR3 spells CASSQALDSSYEQYF. The CDR3 coding sequence is TGTGCCAGCAGCCAAGCCCTGGACAGCTCCTACGAGCAGTACTTC.

This clone was picked up one time. This chain links TRBV5-6 with TRBJ1-2; D gene uncertain. Germline CDR1 and CDR2: SGHDT and YYEEEE. The CDR3 totals 15 residues. Deletions cut 1 base from V and 0 bases from J, with 10 bases between. The CDR3 bases are TGTGCCAGCAGCTTGATGGGCCTCGCTAACTATGGCTACACCTTC. The encoded protein is CASSLMGLANYGYTF.